This T cell receptor beta chain was documented in a study of cytomegalovirus exposure and HLA in healthy donors. Study outcomes and limitations: Researchers reported that a few CMV-associated chains were confirmed in vitro as CMV antigen-specific. The classifier, whose performance was assessed in both the original and validation cohorts, reportedly diagnosed cytomegalovirus status with high specificity and sensitivity. Most subjects' HLA-A and HLA-B alleles were reportedly predicted from TCR beta sequences. The study designated roughly 150 TCR beta chains cytomegalovirus-associated.

On this clone: No antigen is known for it.

With 60 Vbeta and 13 Jbeta primers, the PCR was carried out. Assay used: immunoSEQ multiplex PCR; TCRdb lists only in-frame clones, some missing. The sample holds some 130,000 clones, over 75% seen once. Looked up from germline, CDR1 is SGHTS and CDR2 is YDEGEE. V was pared by 0 bases and J by 3 bases, with 2 bases of the junction left unmatched. The CDR3 consists of 16 residues. This clonotype originated in a male donor in good health and CMV-seropositive. The sample consisted of PBMCs. The chain uses TRBV5-8 and TRBJ2-1, with 11 bases fitting TRBD2. The CDR3, as DNA: TGTGCCAGCAGCTTGGGACTAGCGGGGAACTACAATGAGCAGTTCTTC. Translated: CASSLGLAGNYNEQFF. Looking up the rest from reference TRBV5-8 and TRBJ2-1 gives the full variable domain: EAGVTQSPTHLIKTRGQQATLRCSPISGHTSVYWYQQALGLGLQFLLWYDEGEERNRGNFPPRFSGRQFPNYSSELNVNALELEDSALYLCASSLGLAGNYNEQFFGPGTRLTVL.